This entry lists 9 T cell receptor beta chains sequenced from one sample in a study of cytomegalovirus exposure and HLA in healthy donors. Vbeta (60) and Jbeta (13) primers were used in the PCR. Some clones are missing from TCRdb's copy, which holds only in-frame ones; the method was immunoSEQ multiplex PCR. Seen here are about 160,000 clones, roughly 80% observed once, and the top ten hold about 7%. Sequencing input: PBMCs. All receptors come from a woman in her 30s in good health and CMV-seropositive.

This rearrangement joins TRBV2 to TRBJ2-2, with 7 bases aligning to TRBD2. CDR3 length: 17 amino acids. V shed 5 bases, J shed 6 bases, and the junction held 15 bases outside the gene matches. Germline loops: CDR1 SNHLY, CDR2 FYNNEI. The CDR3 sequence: CASSPPSGAGYAGELFF. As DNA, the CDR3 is TGTGCCAGCAGTCCTCCTAGCGGTGCGGGGTACGCCGGGGAGCTGTTTTTT.

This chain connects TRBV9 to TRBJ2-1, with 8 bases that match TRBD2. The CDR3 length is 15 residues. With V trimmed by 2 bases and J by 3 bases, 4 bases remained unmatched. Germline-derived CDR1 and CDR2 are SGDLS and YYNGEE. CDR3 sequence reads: CASSVRGGLYNEQFF. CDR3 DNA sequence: TGTGCCAGCAGCGTCCGGGGGGGCCTCTACAATGAGCAGTTCTTC.

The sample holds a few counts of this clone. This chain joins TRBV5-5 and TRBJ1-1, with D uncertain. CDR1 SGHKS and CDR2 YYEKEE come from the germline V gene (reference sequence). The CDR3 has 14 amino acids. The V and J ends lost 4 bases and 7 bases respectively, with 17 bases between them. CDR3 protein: CASSPRAGRIEAFF. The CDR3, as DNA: TGTGCCAGCAGCCCGAGGGCTGGGCGGATTGAAGCTTTCTTT.

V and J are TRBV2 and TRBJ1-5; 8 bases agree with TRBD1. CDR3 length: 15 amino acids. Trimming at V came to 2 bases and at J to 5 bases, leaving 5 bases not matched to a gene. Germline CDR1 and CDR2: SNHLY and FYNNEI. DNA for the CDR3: TGTGCCAGCAGTGAATACGGCAGGGGGCATCAGCCCCAGCATTTT. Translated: CASSEYGRGHQPQHF.

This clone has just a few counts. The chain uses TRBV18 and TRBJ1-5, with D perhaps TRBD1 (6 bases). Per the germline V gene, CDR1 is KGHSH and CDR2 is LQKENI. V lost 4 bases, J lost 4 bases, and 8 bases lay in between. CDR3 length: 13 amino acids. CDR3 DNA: TGTGCCAGCTCACGGGACAATAATCAGCCCCAGCATTTT. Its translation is CASSRDNNQPQHF.

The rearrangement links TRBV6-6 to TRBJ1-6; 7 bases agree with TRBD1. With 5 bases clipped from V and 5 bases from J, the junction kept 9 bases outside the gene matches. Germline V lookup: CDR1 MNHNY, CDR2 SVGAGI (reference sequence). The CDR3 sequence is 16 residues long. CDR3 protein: CASSRMLGQNNSPLHF. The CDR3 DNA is TGTGCCAGCAGTCGAATGTTGGGACAGAATAATTCACCCCTCCACTTT.

CDR3 DNA: TGTGCCAGCAGCCCCACCCTAGCGGAAAACACCGGGGAGCTGTTTTTT. Translation: CASSPTLAENTGELFF. The V and J genes are TRBV5-4 and TRBJ2-2, with TRBD2 identical over 7 bases. V gave up 4 bases and J gave up 2 bases; unmatched junction bases: 8. CDR3 length: 16 residues. Germline values: CDR1 SGHNT, CDR2 YYREEE (reference sequence).

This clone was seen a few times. Here the CDR3 DNA reads TGTGCCAGCAGCCCTAGACCCGGGACAGGGAGCCACGAGCAGTACTTC. Protein product: CASSPRPGTGSHEQYF. The rearrangement joins TRBV11-1 to TRBJ2-7; 9 bases align to TRBD1. J gave up 5 bases and V 5 bases, and 13 bases lay outside the gene matches. The CDR3 loop spans 16 amino acids. CDR1 SGHAT and CDR2 FQDESV come from the germline V gene (reference sequence).

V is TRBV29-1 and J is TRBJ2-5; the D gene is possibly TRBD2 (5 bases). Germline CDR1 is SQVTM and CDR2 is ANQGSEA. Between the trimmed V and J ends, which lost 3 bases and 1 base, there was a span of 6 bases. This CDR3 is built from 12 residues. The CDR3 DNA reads TGCAGCGTTGACGGGGTCCAAGAGACCCAGTACTTC. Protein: CSVDGVQETQYF.